The 8 T cell receptor beta chains in this list originate from one sample, sequenced in a study of cytomegalovirus exposure and HLA in healthy donors. The PCR employed 60 Vbeta primers together with 13 Jbeta primers. Only in-frame clones appear in the TCRdb table, and some are missing; sequencing was by immunoSEQ multiplex PCR. This table has 90,000 to 150,000 clones, 76% appearing once. Sequenced: PBMCs. The receptors derive from a woman between 35 and 50 years old in good health and CMV-seropositive.

V and J are TRBV5-7 and TRBJ1-1; 8 bases are shared with TRBD1. TRBV5-7 is identified as an open reading frame with a role that is uncertain. The CDR3 has 15 amino acids. V was pared by 0 bases and J by 7 bases, with 8 bases of the junction left unmatched. CDR3 bases: TGTGCCAGCAGCTTGGCCGGGCAGGGGGCGGTTGAAGCTTTCTTT. Amino acid sequence: CASSLAGQGAVEAFF.

This clone was observed a few times. The chain has TRBV6-5 and TRBJ2-7; 8 bases fit TRBD2. V lost 0 bases and J lost 2; bases outside the gene matches: 3. Looked up from germline, CDR1 is MNHEY and CDR2 is SVGAGI. The CDR3 length is 15 residues. CDR3 bases: TGTGCCAGCAGTTACTCGAGCGGGGGTCCCTACGAGCAGTACTTC. As protein: CASSYSSGGPYEQYF.

This clone was seen more than once but under ten times. The chain uses TRBV18 and TRBJ1-5; weak D call: TRBD1 (6 bases). The CDR3 is made up of 15 amino acids. CDR1 KGHSH and CDR2 LQKENI come from the germline V gene. Trimming removed 0 bases from V and 6 bases from J, with 12 bases in between. The CDR3 DNA is TGTGCCAGCTCACCACCGCAGGGGCCGGTTCAGCCCCAGCATTTT. As protein: CASSPPQGPVQPQHF. The whole variable domain, remainder taken from reference TRBV18 and TRBJ1-5, is NAGVMQNPRHLVRRRGQEARLRCSPMKGHSHVYWYRQLPEEGLKFMVYLQKENIIDESGMPKERFSAEFPKEGPSILRIQQVVRGDSAAYFCASSPPQGPVQPQHFGDGTRLSIL.

The chain carries TRBV29-1 and TRBJ1-1; a possible D gene is TRBD1 (6 bases). The CDR3 extends over 13 amino acids. Germline loops: CDR1 SQVTM, CDR2 ANQGSEA. With 6 bases removed from V and 1 base from J, the gap between germline ends came to 12 bases. CDR3 coding DNA: TGCAGCGTCTCGGGACACGCGAACACTGAAGCTTTCTTT. Protein: CSVSGHANTEAFF.

This chain joins TRBV4-1 and TRBJ2-2, with TRBD2 as a possible D gene (5 bases). There are 15 residues in the CDR3. Germline values: CDR1 MGHRA, CDR2 YSYEKL. Trimming removed 1 base at V and 5 bases at J, with 11 bases between. In DNA form, the CDR3 reads TGCGCCAGCAGCCAAGTTCGGCGGGCGACCGGGGAGCTGTTTTTT. Protein product: CASSQVRRATGELFF.

The CDR3: CASSARPIGGGLNEKLFF. CDR3 nucleotides: TGTGCCAGCAGCGCGCGTCCCATAGGAGGGGGCTTAAACGAAAAACTGTTTTTT. This chain links TRBV9 with TRBJ1-4; TRBD1 aligns across 7 bases. This CDR3 region has 18 residues. Germline CDR1 reads SGDLS; CDR2 reads YYNGEE. V shed 3 bases, J shed 8 bases, and the junction held 19 bases outside the gene matches.

The chain joins TRBV4-1 to TRBJ1-5, with TRBD1 matching over 12 bases. CDR1 is MGHRA, CDR2 YSYEKL, per germline. This CDR3 comprises 16 residues. V lost 1 base to trimming and J lost 6 bases; unmatched junction nucleotides: 4. CDR3 protein: CASSQAGTGGFQPQHF. In DNA, the CDR3 is TGCGCCAGCAGCCAAGCCGGGACAGGGGGCTTTCAGCCCCAGCATTTT.

In its sample, this clone was seen a few times. The chain combines TRBV19 with TRBJ1-2; possibly TRBD1 for D (6 bases). Germline V gene sequence: CDR1 LNHDA, CDR2 SQIVND (reference sequence). This CDR3 comprises 13 residues. Trimming cost V 8 bases and J 4 bases, with 14 bases left between them. The CDR3 loop is CASRPGTIYGYTF. CDR3 nucleotide sequence: TGTGCCAGTCGCCCAGGGACAATCTATGGCTACACCTTC.